Following are 30 T cell receptor beta chains from one sample sequenced in a study of T-cell reconstitution after alpha-beta-depleted transplantation in children. As it was prepared, the TCRbeta library received unique molecular identifiers. From the PCR reads, TCRdb called clonotypes with MiXCR, one entry per CDR3 protein. The sample shows hundreds of thousands of distinct CDR3 sequences, around 7.5% of them seen only once. Sequenced here: PBMCs, mostly from graft donor cells, sampled 180 days after TCRalphabeta/CD19-depleted stem cell transplant. The receptors derive from a male patient aged 10 to 17 who had a stem cell transplant for acute lymphoblastic leukemia, so the T cells may come from the graft donor.

This sequence joins TRBV5-1 and TRBJ2-2; D possibly corresponds to TRBD2 (5 bases). CDR1 SGHRS and CDR2 YFSETQ come from the germline V gene. V lost 0 bases, J lost 4 bases, and 13 bases lay in between. The CDR3 has 16 residues. This CDR3 is CASSLAPGLSTGELFF. CDR3 sequence (DNA): TGCGCCAGCAGCTTGGCCCCGGGGTTGAGCACCGGGGAGCTGTTTTTT.

This clonotype was seen many times. This chain joins TRBV5-1 and TRBJ2-3, with 11 bases identical to TRBD2. Germline assignment: CDR1 SGHRS and CDR2 YFSETQ. The CDR3 totals 15 residues. After removal of 5 bases from V and 0 bases from J, the junction contained 2 bases not matched to a gene. CDR3 DNA sequence: TGCGCCAGCAGGAGGACTAGCGGGAGCACAGATACGCAGTATTTT. It is translated as CASRRTSGSTDTQYF.

This clonotype was counted at least ten times. The J gene is TRBJ1-1, the V gene TRBV20-1; a weak D match, TRBD1 (5 bases). The CDR3 totals 13 residues. Germline lookup yields CDR1 DFQATT and CDR2 SNEGSKA (reference sequence). The DNA of the CDR3 is TGCGCAAGCAGGACCGGGACTGTGACTGAAGCTTTCTTT. It translates to CASRTGTVTEAFF.

The table lists this clonotype with many counts. The rearrangement links TRBV5-1 to TRBJ2-5, with unresolved D. CDR1 and CDR2 from the germline V gene are SGHRS and YFSETQ. V dropped 4 bases and J dropped 3 bases, with 13 bases sitting between them. There are 14 residues in the CDR3. The CDR3 loop is CASSQSVPKETQYF. The CDR3 nucleotides are TGCGCCAGCAGCCAAAGCGTGCCCAAAGAGACCCAGTACTTC.

The rearrangement links TRBV6-1 to TRBJ1-2; a weak D match, TRBD1 (5 bases). This CDR3 is 13 amino acids long. CDR1 is MNHNS, CDR2 SASEGT, per germline. The V gene lost 1 base and the J gene lost 7 bases, with 10 bases spanning the gap. CDR3 nucleotides: TGTGCCAGCAGTGAAGGGGGGATCGGTGGCTACACCTTC. It yields the protein CASSEGGIGGYTF.

This clonotype has ten or more counts. The gene calls are TRBV6-1 and TRBJ2-5; 11 bases map to TRBD2. V dropped 7 bases and J dropped 4; count of bases not matched to a gene: 17. The CDR3 extends over 18 amino acids. Per the germline V gene, CDR1 is MNHNS and CDR2 is SASEGT. The CDR3 spells CASNWLAGGPGYSETQYF. CDR3 DNA sequence: TGTGCCAGCAACTGGCTAGCGGGAGGCCCAGGGTACTCAGAGACCCAGTACTTC.

Worth noting for this clonotype: Just one base apart from a much larger clone, this may be a read error. The rearrangement uses TRBV5-4 and TRBJ2-3; 8 bases agree with TRBD2. Germline CDR1 reads SGHNT; CDR2 reads YYREEE (reference sequence). The CDR3 has 15 amino acids. The trim removed 1 base at V and 6 bases at J, leaving 7 bases unmatched. CDR3 nucleotide sequence: TGTGCCAGCAGCTTGTGTCGGGAGGGCCCGGATACGCAGTATTTT. Amino acid sequence: CASSLCREGPDTQYF.

In this sample, this clonotype turned up many times. The J gene is TRBJ2-7, the V gene TRBV18, with 10 bases that match TRBD2. V gave up 4 bases and J gave up 5 bases; unmatched junction bases: 8. The CDR3 length is 15 residues. Germline CDR1 KGHSH, CDR2 LQKENI. CDR3 loop: CASSRTSGRPHEQYF. The CDR3 DNA sequence: TGTGCCAGCTCACGGACTAGCGGTCGCCCCCACGAGCAGTACTTC.

This clonotype occurred many times. V usage is TRBV7-9 and J usage is TRBJ1-5; no clear D gene. The ends were cut back, 5 bases at V and 3 bases at J, with 14 bases in the middle. Per germline, CDR1 SEHNR and CDR2 FQNEAQ (reference sequence). The CDR3 has 15 amino acids. In DNA, the CDR3 is TGTGCCAGCAGCCCCGGAGGGAGGGACAATCAGCCCCAGCATTTT. It codes for CASSPGGRDNQPQHF.

This clonotype was seen at least ten times. The chain recombines TRBV3-1 with TRBJ2-4, with 7 bases aligning to TRBD1. V gave up 3 bases and J gave up 9 bases; unmatched junction bases: 8. The CDR3 totals 14 residues. Germline V gene lookup returns CDR1 LGHDT and CDR2 YNNKEL (reference sequence). The CDR3 region is CASSQAQAGGIQYF. In nucleotides, the CDR3 is TGTGCCAGCAGCCAGGCTCAGGCAGGGGGCATTCAGTACTTC.

In this sample, this clonotype turned up many times. This chain links TRBV28 with TRBJ2-1; tentative D call: TRBD1 (5 bases). The CDR3 consists of 12 residues. Germline V gene sequence: CDR1 MDHEN, CDR2 SYDVKM. Trimming shortened V by 6 bases and J by 9 bases, and 12 bases separated the two germline ends. CDR3 amino acids: CASRGREVEQFF. CDR3 coding DNA: TGTGCCAGCAGAGGCAGGGAAGTTGAGCAGTTCTTC.

This clonotype was seen repeatedly, ten times or more. The chain recombines TRBV10-3 with TRBJ2-7; no reliable D call. Germline loops: CDR1 ENHRY, CDR2 SYGVKD. This CDR3 contains 15 residues. Trimming took 3 bases from V and 2 from J, leaving 14 bases between them. The CDR3 nucleotides read TGTGCCATCAGTGACCCTGCCCGGCCCCCCTACGAGCAGTACTTC. Translation gives CAISDPARPPYEQYF.

This clonotype has at least ten counts. The chain recombines TRBV7-2 with TRBJ2-5, with unresolved D. V was pared by 2 bases and J by 1 base, with 8 bases between. Per germline, CDR1 SGHTA and CDR2 FQGNSA. The CDR3 is 14 amino acids. Here the CDR3 DNA reads TGTGCCAGCAGCTTACAGGCCAGCCAAGAGACCCAGTACTTC. Its protein is CASSLQASQETQYF.

This clonotype was detected many times. The gene calls are TRBV9 and TRBJ2-2; either TRBD1 or TRBD2 may supply D (5 bases each). The V end lost 3 bases, the J end lost 3 bases, and 30 bases lay between the germline ends. Germline V gives CDR1 SGDLS, CDR2 YYNGEE. CDR3 length: 21 residues. As DNA, the CDR3 is TGTGCCAGCAGCGCTGTGGGGCGCGTGAGGGCAGGTGGGGCGGACACCGGGGAGCTGTTTTTT. Translating gives CASSAVGRVRAGGADTGELFF.

V is TRBV7-8 and J is TRBJ2-1, with 7 bases fitting TRBD1. The CDR3 has 15 residues. Germline lookup yields CDR1 SGHVS and CDR2 FQNEAQ. V lost 5 bases to trimming and J lost 9 bases; unmatched junction nucleotides: 13. The CDR3 bases are TGTGCCAGCAGCGTCTACAGGGGCCCTGAGGTTGAGCAGTTCTTC. Translation: CASSVYRGPEVEQFF.

The table lists this clonotype with many counts. The rearrangement uses TRBV6-1 and TRBJ2-1, with 10 bases that match TRBD2. CDR1 and CDR2 (germline): MNHNS, SASEGT. The trim removed 5 bases at V and 8 bases at J, leaving 3 bases unmatched. The CDR3 contains 13 residues. The CDR3 region is CASSRLAGDEQFF. The CDR3 DNA is TGTGCCAGCAGTCGACTAGCGGGCGATGAGCAGTTCTTC.

This chain links TRBV19 with TRBJ1-1; D remains unclear. This CDR3 is 14 amino acids long. The germline V gene encodes CDR1 LNHDA and CDR2 SQIVND (reference sequence). Trimming shortened V by 3 bases and J by 5 bases, and 13 bases separated the two germline ends. CDR3 coding DNA: TGTGCCAGTAGTATGGGTGCAGGTAGGACTGAAGCTTTCTTT. Translated, it gives CASSMGAGRTEAFF.

This clonotype has ten or more counts. The chain is built from TRBV7-9 and TRBJ2-1; D may be TRBD1 (6 bases). V was pared by 3 bases and J by 4 bases, with 19 bases between. This CDR3 spans 17 amino acids. Looked up from germline, CDR1 is SEHNR and CDR2 is FQNEAQ (reference sequence). The chain's CDR3 is CASSLLGTGPFYNEQFF. In nucleotides, the CDR3 is TGTGCCAGCAGCTTGCTTGGAACAGGGCCCTTTTACAATGAGCAGTTCTTC.

The table lists this clonotype with many counts. This chain uses TRBV6-1 with TRBJ1-1; possibly TRBD1 for D (6 bases). CDR3 length equals 14 residues. Trimming cost V 8 bases and J 2 bases, with 15 bases left between them. The germline CDR1 and CDR2 sequences are MNHNS and SASEGT. The CDR3 DNA is TGTGCCAGCTGTCCCGGGACACTCAACACTGAAGCTTTCTTT. Translation gives CASCPGTLNTEAFF.

V usage is TRBV28 and J usage is TRBJ2-3; 11 nucleotides agree with TRBD2. Losses at the gene ends were 3 bases for V and 0 bases for J; bases not matched to a gene: 5. The CDR3 has 17 amino acids. Germline CDR1 and CDR2: MDHEN and SYDVKM. In DNA form, the CDR3 reads TGTGCCAGCAGTTTCATGGGACTAGCGGTTAGCACAGATACGCAGTATTTT. Its protein product is CASSFMGLAVSTDTQYF.

This clonotype was seen ten or more times. This chain uses TRBV29-1 with TRBJ2-7; 10 bases line up with TRBD2. The CDR3 spans 14 residues. Germline-derived CDR1 and CDR2 are SQVTM and ANQGSEA. Trimming at V came to 6 bases and at J to 7 bases, leaving 12 bases not matched to a gene. Here the CDR3 DNA reads TGCAGCGTACGATCTAGCGGGAGAACCGGAGAGCAGTACTTC. Translation: CSVRSSGRTGEQYF.

This clonotype came up many times. This rearrangement joins TRBV4-1 to TRBJ2-7; 12 bases line up with TRBD2. Germline V gene data show CDR1 as MGHRA and CDR2 as YSYEKL. Losses at the gene ends were 0 bases for V and 1 base for J; bases not matched to a gene: 19. The CDR3 loop spans 22 amino acids. The CDR3 is CASSQDRGARASGRAYSYEQYF. CDR3 nucleotides: TGCGCCAGCAGCCAAGATCGAGGTGCAAGGGCTAGCGGGAGGGCCTATTCCTACGAGCAGTACTTC.

This clonotype was observed at least ten times. The chain is built from TRBV12-3 or TRBV12-4 and TRBJ2-3, with D possibly matching TRBD2 (5 bases). V gave up 3 bases and J gave up 6 bases, with 16 bases separating them. The CDR3 sequence is 15 residues long. CDR3 sequence: CASSFTSGPRDTQYF. The CDR3 DNA follows: TGTGCCAGCAGTTTCACTAGTGGACCTCGGGATACGCAGTATTTT.

The chain joins TRBV5-1 to TRBJ2-3, with no clear D. V lost 0 bases to trimming and J lost 7 bases, with 9 bases between them. Germline assignment: CDR1 SGHRS and CDR2 YFSETQ. The length of the CDR3 is 13 residues. The CDR3 DNA follows: TGCGCCAGCAGCTTGGGCATGGAGAATACGCAGTATTTT. This gives the protein CASSLGMENTQYF.

This clonotype occurred many times. This chain uses TRBV29-1 with TRBJ2-6; D possibly corresponds to TRBD1 (6 bases). The CDR3 has 16 residues. V shed 6 bases and J shed 0 bases, with 15 bases lying between them. Germline V gives CDR1 SQVTM, CDR2 ANQGSEA. This chain's CDR3 is CSVWGPDSSGANVLTF. The CDR3 DNA is TGCAGCGTGTGGGGGCCGGACAGCTCTGGGGCCAACGTCCTGACTTTC. The full variable domain, in which reference TRBV29-1 and TRBJ2-6 provide the parts outside the CDR3, is SAVISQKPSRDICQRGTSLTIQCQVDSQVTMMFWYRQQPGQSLTLIATANQGSEATYESGFVIDKFPISRPNLTFSTLTVSNMSPEDSSIYLCSVWGPDSSGANVLTFGAGSRLTVL.

This clonotype was recorded at least ten times. This chain links TRBV18 with TRBJ2-1, with TRBD1 matching 9 bases. Germline CDR1 is KGHSH and CDR2 is LQKENI. This CDR3 is built from 12 residues. Trimming at V came to 3 bases and at J to 10 bases, leaving 1 base not matched to a gene. The CDR3 coding sequence is TGTGCCAGCTCACCGGACAGGGGCGAGCAGTTCTTC. Its translation: CASSPDRGEQFF.

V usage is TRBV19 and J usage is TRBJ2-5; 8 bases are a match to TRBD2. Germline V gene data show CDR1 as LNHDA and CDR2 as SQIVND (reference sequence). This CDR3 is built from 16 residues. V lost 8 bases to trimming and J lost 1 base; unmatched junction nucleotides: 12. DNA for the CDR3: TGTGCCAGTTCCCGTGAGGAGCGGGGGCCCCAAGAGACCCAGTACTTC. Translated: CASSREERGPQETQYF.

V usage is TRBV7-2 and J usage is TRBJ2-5; 8 positions agree with TRBD2. Looked up from germline, CDR1 is SGHTA and CDR2 is FQGNSA. CDR3 length equals 16 residues. Unmatched junction bases numbered 16, after V lost 8 bases and J lost 5 bases. CDR3 sequence reads: CASFPPAAGGRETQYF. The CDR3 DNA follows: TGTGCCAGCTTCCCTCCTGCGGCGGGAGGTCGGGAGACCCAGTACTTC.

Comments on this clonotype: A read error may explain this, as a much larger clone is one base away. Here the CDR3 reads CASSSLIRDSQYNVQFF. The CDR3 nucleotides read TGCGCCAGCAGCTCGCTGATCCGGGACAGTCAATACAATGTGCAGTTCTTC. The chain uses TRBV5-1 and TRBJ2-1, with TRBD1 matching 7 bases. This CDR3 has 17 residues. Germline CDR1 reads SGHRS; CDR2 reads YFSETQ.

This clonotype was seen repeatedly, ten times or more. The rearrangement links TRBV6-5 to TRBJ2-5, with D unclear. There are 13 residues in the CDR3. The V gene's germline CDR1 is MNHEY and CDR2 SVGAGI. V was clipped by 0 bases and J by 5 bases, with 7 bases between them. The CDR3 coding sequence is TGTGCCAGCAGTTACTCCTCACCCGAGACCCAGTACTTC. Translated: CASSYSSPETQYF.